This T cell receptor (beta chain) derives from a study of blood T cells in healthy people across ages. Then a second PCR, running roughly 7 to 12 cycles, was carried out with a sample-barcoded 5' primer and a J-beta primer mix. TCRdb recomputed calls from the 5' RACE reads with MiXCR, one row per CDR3 protein. The table has about 930,000 distinct CDR3 sequences, about 27% seen once. The CDR3 contains 15 residues. The V gene's germline CDR1 is SGHAT and CDR2 FQNNGV. Trimming removed 0 bases from V and 5 bases from J, with 12 bases in between. Another study also made use of these data, one on T cells of mothers and their children.

The TCR comes from a woman between 35 and 50 years old in good health. This chain links TRBV11-2 with TRBJ2-3, with D maybe TRBD1 (5 bases). Sequencing was carried out using blood. In nucleotides, the CDR3 is TGTGCCAGCAGCTTAGAAGGCAGGGCGATAGATACGCAGTATTTT. As protein: CASSLEGRAIDTQYF.